This paragraph reports one TCR beta chain. This CDR3 spans 15 amino acids. Germline values: CDR1 KGHSH, CDR2 LQKENI. TCRdb reprocessed the 5' RACE reads, with one entry per CDR3 protein and no DNA. Its listing shows about 380,000 distinct CDR3 sequences. This sample is part of a study of T cells expressing NK-cell markers. Sequenced input: blood T cells: a sorted CD56 or NKG2C T cell subset, CD4+ or CD8+ T cells, or bulk PBMC T cells (not recorded which). The TCR comes from a man aged 18 to 69 in good health. The J gene is TRBJ2-7, the V gene TRBV18. The CDR3 reads CASSARDRASYEQYF.